The 25 T cell receptor beta chains below all came from one sample that was sequenced in a study of T cell responses to AZD1222 COVID-19 vaccine. Method: immunoSEQ multiplex PCR; TCRdb's copy keeps in-frame clones and lacks some. The sample has about 170,000 clones, 80% to 90% seen once. Source: peripheral blood, taken on day 0 of AZD1222 vaccination. These receptor sequences come from an adult in good health.

This clone occurred once. V and J are TRBV28 and TRBJ2-2, with 10 bases aligning to TRBD1. Germline V lookup: CDR1 MDHEN, CDR2 SYDVKM. V dropped 6 bases and J dropped 1; count of bases not matched to a gene: 5. CDR3 length equals 16 residues. CDR3 loop: CASRGTGDLNTGELFF. The CDR3, as DNA: TGTGCCAGCAGGGGGACAGGGGATTTGAACACCGGGGAGCTGTTTTTT.

The chain joins TRBV7-3 to TRBJ2-3; 10 positions match TRBD2. Germline lookup yields CDR1 SGHTA and CDR2 FQGTGA. V was clipped by 5 bases and J by 3 bases; unmatched bases: 11. The CDR3 contains 17 residues. CDR3 residues: CASSRPAGGPGTDTQYF. CDR3 coding DNA: TGTGCCAGCAGCCGCCCAGCGGGGGGGCCTGGGACAGATACGCAGTATTTT. The entire variable domain, with the rest obtained from reference TRBV7-3 and TRBJ2-3, is as follows: GAGVSQTPSNKVTEKGKYVELRCDPISGHTALYWYRQSLGQGPEFLIYFQGTGAADDSGLPNDRFFAVRPEGSVSTLKIQRTERGDSAVYLCASSRPAGGPGTDTQYFGPGTRLTVL.

This chain links TRBV28 with TRBJ1-2; TRBD1 matches at 8 bases. This CDR3 has 15 residues. Germline values: CDR1 MDHEN, CDR2 SYDVKM. V shed 5 bases, J shed 4 bases, and the junction held 9 bases outside the gene matches. CDR3 coding DNA: TGTGCCAGCAGTGGACAGGGCACCATAGGCTATGGCTACACCTTC. The encoded protein is CASSGQGTIGYGYTF.

The chain joins TRBV21-1 to TRBJ1-1; the table's D call of TRBD1 was not tested on the DNA. TRBV21-1 is noted as a pseudogene. This CDR3 spans 12 amino acids. CDR3 in DNA: TGTGCCAGCCACAGGAGGAACACTGAAGCTTTCTTT. Translation: CASHRRNTEAFF.

V gene TRBV28 combines with J gene TRBJ2-7, with a possible D match to TRBD1 (5 bases). Trimming took off 5 bases at V and 3 bases at J, with 8 bases between the two ends. This CDR3 spans 12 amino acids. The germline V gene has CDR1 MDHEN and CDR2 SYDVKM. The chain's CDR3 is CASSPTVYEQYF. The CDR3 coding sequence is TGTGCCAGCAGTCCGACAGTCTACGAGCAGTACTTC.

The chain combines TRBV19 with TRBJ1-6; TRBD1 aligns across 9 bases. The trim removed 11 bases at V and 7 bases at J, leaving 21 bases unmatched. CDR3 length equals 18 residues. Germline CDR1 and CDR2: LNHDA and SQIVND (reference sequence). The CDR3 loop reads CADLCRDRAPTGNSPLHF. The DNA for the CDR3 is TGTGCCGACCTTTGTCGGGACAGGGCACCTACGGGAAATTCACCCCTCCACTTT. Supplemented by reference TRBV19 and TRBJ1-6, the full variable domain reads DGGITQSPKYLFRKEGQNVTLSCEQNLNHDAMYWYRQDPGQGLRLIYYSQIVNDFQKGDIAEGYSVSREKKESFPLTVTSAQKNPTAFYLCADLCRDRAPTGNSPLHFGNGTRLTVT.

The chain is built from TRBV18 and TRBJ2-2; TRBD2 matches 9 bases. CDR3 size: 18 residues. The V segment lost 2 bases and the J segment 2 bases; nucleotides outside the gene matches: 9. The germline V gene has CDR1 KGHSH and CDR2 LQKENI. DNA for the CDR3: TGTGCCAGCTCACCAGTAAATAGCGGGGGCACAAACACCGGGGAGCTGTTTTTT. It codes for CASSPVNSGGTNTGELFF.

This clone occurred once. The chain employs TRBV3-1 (or the pseudogene TRBV3-2) and TRBJ2-3; D call uncertain. This CDR3 region has 13 residues. The germline V gene encodes CDR1 LGHDT and CDR2 YNNKEL (reference sequence). Trimming took off 1 base at V and 7 bases at J, with 9 bases between the two ends. The CDR3 nucleotides read TGTGCCAGCAGCCAAGGGGAAGGGTATACGCAGTATTTT. Encoded protein: CASSQGEGYTQYF.

Only a few counts were recorded for this clone. The chain combines TRBV3-1 (or the pseudogene TRBV3-2) with TRBJ2-4; D gene ambiguous. The CDR3 is 15 residues long. CDR1 LGHDT and CDR2 YNNKEL come from the germline V gene (reference sequence). The germline V and J ends were trimmed by 3 bases and 1 base, with 10 bases remaining between them. The CDR3, as DNA: TGTGCCAGCAGCCAGGAGAGGATGGCCAAAAACATTCAGTACTTC. It is translated as CASSQERMAKNIQYF.

Details on this clone: One end of the junction fails to match germline, which may point to a read error. The chain employs TRBV18 and TRBJ1-2, with a weak D call TRBD1 (5 bases). Germline V gene lookup returns CDR1 KGHSH and CDR2 LQKENI. The CDR3 runs to 16 residues. This CDR3 reads CASSPAGVAPNYGYTF. The CDR3 region has the DNA TGTGCCAGCTCACCCGCGGGGGTGGCTCCTAATTATGGCTACACCTTC.

The chain links TRBV12-5 to TRBJ1-4; 9 bases agree with TRBD1. With V trimmed by 4 bases and J by 5 bases, 8 bases remained unmatched. There are 16 residues in the CDR3. CDR1 and CDR2 from the germline V gene are LGHNT and FRNRAP. CDR3 residues: CASGSNPGTGNEKLFF. The CDR3 coding sequence is TGTGCTAGTGGTTCGAATCCCGGGACAGGGAATGAAAAACTGTTTTTT.

This clone was counted between two and nine times. The V and J genes are TRBV4-1 and TRBJ2-2, with unresolved D. The CDR3 is made up of 13 amino acids. V was clipped by 2 bases and J by 2 bases, with 3 bases between them. The germline V gene has CDR1 MGHRA and CDR2 YSYEKL. CDR3 DNA sequence: TGCGCCAGCAGCCAAAAAAACACCGGGGAGCTGTTTTTT. Its protein product is CASSQKNTGELFF.

The V and J genes are TRBV7-3 and TRBJ1-2; D not certain. Looked up from germline, CDR1 is SGHTA and CDR2 is FQGTGA. Trimming took 5 bases from V and 5 from J, leaving 12 bases between them. This CDR3 has 13 residues. The CDR3 coding sequence is TGTGCCAGCAGCGGCAGGACGGGGTATGGCTACACCTTC. It specifies CASSGRTGYGYTF.

In its sample, this clone was seen once. The CDR3 is CASSYSFRATNSPLHF. CDR3 DNA sequence: TGTGCCAGCAGTTACTCATTTCGAGCGACCAATTCACCCCTCCACTTT. The chain carries TRBV6-5 and TRBJ1-6; D gene ambiguous. Between the trimmed V and J ends, which lost 0 bases and 7 bases, there was a span of 13 bases. CDR1 and CDR2 (germline): MNHEY, SVGAGI. There are 16 residues in the CDR3.

CDR3 sequence: CASSEDRGSGEQYF. For the CDR3, the DNA is TGTGCCAGCAGTGAAGACAGGGGAAGTGGCGAGCAGTACTTC. The chain carries TRBV6-1 and TRBJ2-7; 7 nucleotides match TRBD1. The trim removed 1 base at V and 6 bases at J, leaving 6 bases unmatched. There are 14 residues in the CDR3. The germline gives CDR1 MNHNS, CDR2 SASEGT.

This clone was recorded only once. V and J are TRBV5-4 and TRBJ1-4; D not certain. Germline CDR1 reads SGHNT; CDR2 reads YYREEE (reference sequence). CDR3 length: 15 residues. V gave up 10 bases and J gave up 4 bases, with 20 bases separating them. The chain's CDR3 is CAGSQSRAGNEKLFF. Here the CDR3 DNA reads TGTGCCGGTTCACAGTCCCGGGCCGGTAATGAAAAACTGTTTTTT.

This sequence joins TRBV28 and TRBJ2-5, with 8 bases aligning to TRBD1. The V segment lost 5 bases and the J segment 4 bases; nucleotides outside the gene matches: 9. The germline gives CDR1 MDHEN, CDR2 SYDVKM. This CDR3 has 15 amino acids. The CDR3, as DNA: TGTGCCAGCAGTCCGCAGGGGGCGGTGAGAGAGACCCAGTACTTC. Encoded protein: CASSPQGAVRETQYF.

The rearrangement joins TRBV7-2 to TRBJ2-7; D gene unclear. The CDR3 has 11 amino acids. The germline V gene has CDR1 SGHTA and CDR2 FQGNSA. V was cut by 5 bases and J by 5 bases, with 7 bases left in between. The CDR3 region is CASSPGNEQYV. DNA of the CDR3: TGTGCCAGCAGCCCCGGTAACGAGCAGTACGTC.

This clone was recorded a few times. The V call is TRBV10-3, the J call TRBJ1-1; D ambiguous. V was pared by 8 bases and J by 1 base, with 8 bases between. Germline V CDR1 and CDR2: ENHRY, SYGVKD. CDR3 length equals 12 residues. CDR3: CAIAMGNTEAFF. The CDR3, as DNA: TGTGCCATCGCCATGGGGAACACTGAAGCTTTCTTT.

V gene TRBV7-3 combines with J gene TRBJ1-2, with unresolved D. The CDR3 covers 14 residues. With 5 bases removed from V and 4 bases from J, the gap between germline ends came to 14 bases. Germline V CDR1 and CDR2: SGHTA, FQGTGA. CDR3 loop: CASSLGPDTYGYTF. CDR3 in DNA: TGTGCCAGCAGCCTAGGGCCTGACACCTATGGCTACACCTTC.

The gene calls are TRBV7-2 and TRBJ2-7; 8 positions agree with TRBD1. Germline CDR1 reads SGHTA; CDR2 reads FQGNSA. V shed 5 bases, J shed 6 bases, and the junction held 9 bases outside the gene matches. The CDR3 runs 14 residues. CDR3 residues: CASSQQRQGTEQYF. CDR3 nucleotide sequence: TGTGCCAGCAGCCAGCAGAGACAGGGGACCGAGCAGTACTTC.

This clone was found once. The chain couples TRBV6-2 or TRBV6-3 to TRBJ1-5; perhaps TRBD1 as D (5 bases). Per the germline V gene, CDR1 is MNHEY and CDR2 is SVGEGT. The CDR3 consists of 15 residues. Between the trimmed V and J ends, which lost 4 bases and 0 bases, there was a span of 10 bases. The CDR3 sequence is CASSLLDSSNQPQHF. The CDR3 coding sequence is TGTGCCAGCAGTTTACTCGACAGTAGCAATCAGCCCCAGCATTTT.

The chain combines TRBV28 with TRBJ2-7; D is perhaps TRBD1 (5 bases). Germline assignment: CDR1 MDHEN and CDR2 SYDVKM. Deletions cut 4 bases from V and 0 bases from J, with 10 bases between. This CDR3 has 14 residues. The CDR3 protein is CASSSSDSSYEQYF. Written as DNA, the CDR3 is TGTGCCAGCAGTTCGAGCGACAGCTCCTACGAGCAGTACTTC.

This clone showed up just once. The rearrangement joins TRBV6-6 to TRBJ2-1, with 10 bases fitting TRBD1. Losses at the gene ends were 5 bases for V and 0 bases for J; bases not matched to a gene: 10. From germline, CDR1 is MNHNY and CDR2 SVGAGI (reference sequence). CDR3 length equals 18 residues. The CDR3 nucleotides read TGTGCCAGCAGTCGACAGGGGGCTACAGCTAGCTCCTACAATGAGCAGTTCTTC. This gives the protein CASSRQGATASSYNEQFF.

The chain employs TRBV7-2 and TRBJ1-1, with D unresolved. The V and J ends lost 1 base and 8 bases respectively, with 17 bases between them. The CDR3 has 15 residues. Germline V gene lookup returns CDR1 SGHTA and CDR2 FQGNSA. In DNA, the CDR3 is TGTGCCAGCAGCTTAGGTGCGGACGGCGTCGAGGAAGCTTTCTTT. Residues: CASSLGADGVEEAFF.